Shown below are 26 T cell receptor beta chains from a single sample sequenced in a study of regulatory T cells in long-lasting Graves disease. Time point meaning: persistent/refractory GD, antithyroid drugs over 5 years with positive TRAb. RNA isolated from PBMCs was used to make the TCR library. Through Arm-PCR of CDR3 regions and iRepertoire HTBI primers, TCR beta libraries were built. In TCRdb, the multiplex PCR reads were re-called with MiXCR into one record per CDR3 protein. The data contain about 310,000 distinct CDR3 sequences, 22% of them seen just once; the ten biggest clones take up 45% to 70%. The source was peripheral blood mononuclear cells (PBMCs), collected when the disease was refractory, from a patient treated with antithyroid drugs. Receptors were obtained from a female donor with Graves disease.

Comments on this clonotype: The junction departs from the called germline gene at one end, perhaps through a read error. The V and J genes are TRBV10-3 and TRBJ1-4; 9 bases are shared with TRBD1. The CDR3 totals 13 residues. The V gene's germline CDR1 is ENHRY and CDR2 SYGVKD. CDR3 in amino acids: CAVSEGQGRKLFF. The CDR3, as DNA: TGTGCCGTCAGTGAGGGACAGGGTCGAAAACTGTTTTTT.

The chain uses TRBV18 and TRBJ2-2; the D gene is possibly TRBD1 (6 bases). Germline CDR1 is KGHSH and CDR2 is LQKENI. There are 13 residues in the CDR3. V lost 2 bases and J 7 bases, leaving 8 bases between the germline ends. Here the CDR3 reads CASSPGGFGELFF. CDR3 sequence (DNA): TGTGCCAGCTCACCAGGGGGCTTCGGGGAGCTGTTTTTT.

Notes on this clonotype: A read error may explain this, as a much larger clone is one base away. The CDR3 spells CASSWGRRVRAEETQYF. Written as DNA, the CDR3 is TGTGCCAGCAGCTGGGGTCGCAGGGTTCGCGCTGAAGAGACCCAGTACTTC. This rearrangement joins TRBV11-1 to TRBJ2-5, with TRBD1 as a possible D gene (5 bases). The CDR3 contains 17 residues. Trimming cost V 4 bases and J 3 bases, with 21 bases left between them. Germline CDR1 is SGHAT and CDR2 is FQDESV (reference sequence).

This clonotype occurred a few times. This sequence joins TRBV7-3 and TRBJ1-5; D not certain. CDR1 is SGHTA, CDR2 FQGTGA, per germline. Trimming took off 2 bases at V and 6 bases at J, with 8 bases between the two ends. The length of the CDR3 is 13 residues. For the CDR3, the DNA is TGTGCCAGCAGCTTATTTGGAGGTCAGCCCCAGCATTTT. Encoded protein: CASSLFGGQPQHF.

This clonotype has just a few counts. The chain's CDR3 is CSAPLAGTGELFF. The CDR3 DNA sequence: TGCAGTGCTCCGCTAGCGGGAACCGGGGAGCTGTTTTTT. The chain joins TRBV20-1 to TRBJ2-2; TRBD2 matches 9 bases. V lost 5 bases and J lost 5; bases outside the gene matches: 3. Germline V gene sequence: CDR1 DFQATT, CDR2 SNEGSKA (reference sequence). The CDR3 covers 13 residues.

This rearrangement joins TRBV7-2 to TRBJ1-5; D gene ambiguous. CDR3 size: 16 residues. CDR1 and CDR2 from the germline V gene are SGHTA and FQGNSA. V lost 3 bases and J 0 bases, leaving 12 bases between the germline ends. In DNA, the CDR3 is TGTGCCAGCAGCTTGGATCGGGAGTATAGCAATCAGCCCCAGCATTTT. Amino acid sequence: CASSLDREYSNQPQHF.

The chain is built from TRBV20-1 and TRBJ2-7; D is unclear. Germline V gene lookup returns CDR1 DFQATT and CDR2 SNEGSKA (reference sequence). The CDR3 runs 15 residues. Trimming removed 1 base at V and 3 bases at J, with 16 bases between. CDR3 nucleotide sequence: TGCAGTGCTAGAGTTTCCATGCCTAAGTTCTACGAGCAGTACTTC. Translation gives CSARVSMPKFYEQYF.

In regard to this clonotype: Because the CDR3 is missing its conserved closing phenylalanine or tryptophan, this is likely a read error. V gene TRBV7-2 combines with J gene TRBJ2-7; 11 bases align to TRBD2. The CDR3 spans 15 residues. Trimming at V came to 5 bases and at J to 7 bases, leaving 10 bases not matched to a gene. The V gene's germline CDR1 is SGHTA and CDR2 FQGNSA. Written as DNA, the CDR3 is TGTGCCAGCAGCCTTAGCGGGAGGGCCGATGGGGAGCAGTACTCC. This encodes CASSLSGRADGEQYS.

The sample holds a few counts of this clonotype. This chain connects TRBV6-5 to TRBJ2-7, with D perhaps TRBD2 (5 bases). Trimming pared 2 bases from V and 2 bases from J, leaving 7 bases between. This CDR3 contains 13 residues. The germline gives CDR1 MNHEY, CDR2 SVGAGI. CDR3 sequence: CASSYAGPYEQYF. The CDR3 coding sequence is TGTGCCAGCAGTTACGCGGGCCCCTACGAGCAGTACTTC.

This chain uses TRBV5-5 with TRBJ2-4; D is ambiguous. V gave up 1 base and J gave up 6 bases, with 8 bases separating them. CDR3 length: 13 residues. Germline values: CDR1 SGHKS, CDR2 YYEKEE (reference sequence). This CDR3 is CASSLSSSNIQYF. The CDR3 DNA sequence: TGTGCCAGCAGCTTGAGCAGTTCAAACATTCAGTACTTC.

This clonotype came up many times. V usage is TRBV20-1 and J usage is TRBJ2-5; D possibly matches TRBD1 or TRBD2 (6 bases each). The CDR3 is made up of 12 amino acids. The V gene's germline CDR1 is DFQATT and CDR2 SNEGSKA (reference sequence). V was pared by 3 bases and J by 5 bases, with 10 bases between. The CDR3 protein is CSASIGGETQYF. The CDR3 DNA sequence: TGCAGTGCTAGCATAGGGGGGGAGACCCAGTACTTC.

This clonotype was seen more than once but under ten times. V gene TRBV11-2 combines with J gene TRBJ2-5, with 11 positions matching TRBD2. Germline V gene sequence: CDR1 SGHAT, CDR2 FQNNGV. The CDR3 runs to 15 residues. The trim removed 6 bases at V and 4 bases at J, leaving 7 bases unmatched. The CDR3 is CASSPGLAAGETQYF. In DNA form, the CDR3 reads TGTGCCAGCAGTCCGGGACTAGCGGCGGGAGAGACCCAGTACTTC. Supplemented by reference TRBV11-2 and TRBJ2-5, the full variable domain reads EAGVAQSPRYKIIEKRQSVAFWCNPISGHATLYWYQQILGQGPKLLIQFQNNGVVDDSQLPKDRFSAERLKGVDSTLKIQPAKLEDSAVYLCASSPGLAAGETQYFGPGTRLLVL.

This clonotype has just a few counts. This chain links TRBV10-3 with TRBJ1-1, with 7 bases aligning to TRBD1. The CDR3 runs 13 residues. The ends lost 7 bases at V and 2 bases at J; junction bases unmatched: 4. Germline lookup yields CDR1 ENHRY and CDR2 SYGVKD. The CDR3 reads CAITGTANTEAFF. Written as DNA, the CDR3 is TGTGCCATCACCGGGACAGCCAACACTGAAGCTTTCTTT.

This clonotype was observed a few times. The rearrangement joins TRBV19 to TRBJ1-1; D is undetermined. The CDR3 runs 16 residues. V gave up 6 bases and J gave up 3 bases, with 20 bases separating them. Germline V gives CDR1 LNHDA, CDR2 SQIVND (reference sequence). CDR3 loop: CASRKGRPTRDTEAFF. CDR3 DNA sequence: TGTGCCAGTAGGAAAGGACGCCCTACGAGGGACACTGAAGCTTTCTTT.

As to this clonotype: A much larger clone lies one base from this, so it may be a read error. This chain connects TRBV12-3 or TRBV12-4 to TRBJ2-7; 7 bases are a match to TRBD2. The CDR3 contains 13 residues. V lost 8 bases to trimming and J lost 1 base; unmatched junction nucleotides: 5. The CDR3 region has the DNA TGTGCCAGCGAGCTAGCGGCTTCCTACGAGCAGTACTTC. This encodes CASELAASYEQYF.

This clonotype was observed at least ten times. The chain employs TRBV7-2 and TRBJ2-7; 7 bases agree with TRBD1. The V gene end was trimmed by 1 base and the J gene end by 4 bases; junction bases not matched to a gene: 7. Per the germline V gene, CDR1 is SGHTA and CDR2 is FQGNSA. The CDR3 spans 15 residues. The DNA for the CDR3 is TGTGCCAGCAGCTTAGGACAGGGACCACAATACGAGCAGTACTTC. Amino acid sequence: CASSLGQGPQYEQYF.

The rearrangement uses TRBV4-2 and TRBJ1-5; D remains ambiguous. V lost 0 bases, J lost 2 bases, and 14 bases lay in between. Germline lookup yields CDR1 LGHNA and CDR2 YNFKEQ. The CDR3 contains 17 residues. CDR3 sequence: CASSQDTAGKRNQPQHF. CDR3 coding DNA: TGTGCCAGCAGCCAAGATACCGCTGGAAAGCGCAATCAGCCCCAGCATTTT.

This clonotype occurred a few times. V is TRBV15 and J is TRBJ2-7; TRBD1 is a possible D gene (6 bases). Trimming pared 0 bases from V and 2 bases from J, leaving 14 bases between. The CDR3 totals 16 residues. CDR1 is LNHNV and CDR2 is YYDKDF in the germline V gene (reference sequence). The CDR3 protein is CATSRDYGDTTYEQYF. CDR3 in DNA: TGTGCCACCAGCAGAGATTATGGGGACACCACCTACGAGCAGTACTTC.

Many counts were recorded for this clonotype. CDR3 DNA sequence: TGTGCCAGCAGCCTACAGACAGGGAGGGACACTGAAGCTTTCTTT. Its protein product is CASSLQTGRDTEAFF. The V gene is TRBV6-2 or TRBV6-3, the J gene TRBJ1-1; TRBD1 agrees at 7 bases. Germline loops: CDR1 MNHEY, CDR2 SVGEGT. V lost 6 bases to trimming and J lost 3 bases; unmatched junction nucleotides: 10. CDR3 length equals 15 residues.

Only a few counts were recorded for this clonotype. This chain connects TRBV3-1 to TRBJ2-7; 7 bases are shared with TRBD2. The trim removed 0 bases at V and 5 bases at J, leaving 4 bases unmatched. This CDR3 contains 14 residues. Germline V gives CDR1 LGHDT, CDR2 YNNKEL (reference sequence). As DNA, the CDR3 is TGTGCCAGCAGCCAAGAGCCAGGGACTAACGAGCAGTACTTC. Protein: CASSQEPGTNEQYF.

The V gene is TRBV7-2, the J gene TRBJ2-1; D is possibly TRBD2 (7 bases). Trimming shortened V by 3 bases and J by 7 bases, and 16 bases separated the two germline ends. The CDR3 covers 15 residues. Germline loops: CDR1 SGHTA, CDR2 FQGNSA. The CDR3 DNA sequence: TGTGCCAGCAGCTTGAGGAGGGGGGGGAGTAATGAGCAGTTCTTC. Translation gives CASSLRRGGSNEQFF.

The chain is built from TRBV19 and TRBJ1-5, with 7 bases aligning to TRBD1. Per germline, CDR1 LNHDA and CDR2 SQIVND (reference sequence). The V gene end was trimmed by 8 bases and the J gene end by 4 bases; junction bases not matched to a gene: 8. CDR3 length: 14 amino acids. CDR3 in DNA: TGTGCCAGTCTCCCGGGACAGCGTAATCAGCCCCAGCATTTT. As protein: CASLPGQRNQPQHF.

This clonotype was seen more than once but under ten times. This chain links TRBV6-1 with TRBJ1-4; D not resolved. Trimming left V 9 bases short and J 8 bases short, with 16 bases between. Per the germline V gene, CDR1 is MNHNS and CDR2 is SASEGT. The CDR3 sequence is 13 residues long. The CDR3 nucleotides are TGTGCCAGTTCTCTGAGGCGGGTAGAAAAACTGTTTTTT. This gives the protein CASSLRRVEKLFF.

The J gene is TRBJ2-7, the V gene TRBV6-2 or TRBV6-3, with unresolved D. Germline V gene lookup returns CDR1 MNHEY and CDR2 SVGEGT. The CDR3 consists of 15 residues. The V end was cut by 0 bases, the J end by 3 bases, with 12 bases between. The CDR3 region is CASSYSMPTIYEQYF. CDR3 DNA: TGTGCCAGCAGTTACTCGATGCCTACAATCTACGAGCAGTACTTC.

This clonotype was seen at least ten times. The J gene is TRBJ1-4, the V gene TRBV15, with a tentative D call TRBD1 (6 bases). Germline CDR1 is LNHNV and CDR2 is YYDKDF (reference sequence). Trimming pared 3 bases from V and 6 bases from J, leaving 11 bases between. This CDR3 comprises 14 residues. The CDR3: CATSRGASDEKLFF. The CDR3 region has the DNA TGTGCCACCAGCAGGGGGGCGTCGGATGAAAAACTGTTTTTT.

As to this clonotype: A read error is likely here: a far larger clone is one base away. This is likely a read error, given that the CDR3 carries no conserved phenylalanine or tryptophan at its end. V is TRBV9 and J is TRBJ2-7; D remains unclear. Trimming left V 5 bases short and J 3 bases short, with 6 bases between. CDR3 size: 11 residues. Germline V gene sequence: CDR1 SGDLS, CDR2 YYNGEE. Here the CDR3 DNA reads TGTGCCAGCAGTTTGGGCTACGAGCAGTACTCC. The encoded protein is CASSLGYEQYS.